These 30 T cell receptor beta chains were all obtained from the same sample, sequenced in a study of T cells in localized non-small cell lung cancer. Profiled with immunoSEQ multiplex PCR; TCRdb holds only in-frame clones, not every one. The sample holds approximately 3,000 clones, around a third seen once. Source: normal lung tissue next to the tumor, taken before any cancer treatment. These receptors came from a male donor at least 60 years old with stage I squamous cell lung carcinoma.

This clone was counted a single time. The chain has TRBV10-2 and TRBJ2-1; 7 bases fit TRBD2. The V gene's germline CDR1 is WSHSY and CDR2 SAAADI. The CDR3 covers 15 residues. With 8 bases clipped from V and 3 bases from J, the junction kept 10 bases outside the gene matches. The DNA for the CDR3 is TGCGCCAGCGGGGAAGGCGGGGGTGGCTACAATGAGCAGTTCTTC. Its protein product is CASGEGGGGYNEQFF.

This sequence joins TRBV7-4 and TRBJ2-1; no firm D call. Germline V gene lookup returns CDR1 SGHVT and CDR2 SQSDAQ. The V gene lost 2 bases and the J gene lost 7 bases, with 9 bases spanning the gap. This CDR3 has 13 residues. The CDR3 sequence: CASSLSLRNEQFF. Written as DNA, the CDR3 is TGTGCCAGCAGCTTAAGCCTGAGGAATGAGCAGTTCTTC.

By sample fraction, this clone is medium-sized. The rearrangement uses TRBV28 and TRBJ1-2; no clear D gene. The germline V and J ends were trimmed by 9 bases and 2 bases, with 16 bases remaining between them. CDR1 and CDR2 (germline): MDHEN, SYDVKM. The CDR3 is 14 residues long. CDR3 amino acids: CASHVSGRNYGYTF. The CDR3 nucleotides read TGTGCCAGTCACGTCTCCGGGAGAAACTATGGCTACACCTTC.

In its sample, this clone was seen a few times. The CDR3 sequence is CSVLDSSYGYTF. As DNA, the CDR3 is TGCAGCGTCCTAGACAGCTCCTATGGCTACACCTTC. V is TRBV29-1 and J is TRBJ1-2, with TRBD1 as a possible D gene (5 bases). The CDR3 contains 12 residues. The V gene lost 6 bases and the J gene lost 4 bases, with 12 bases spanning the gap. The germline V gene encodes CDR1 SQVTM and CDR2 ANQGSEA.

CDR3 sequence reads: CASSPRSQVGGEQFF. The CDR3 DNA sequence: TGTGCCAGCTCACCACGGTCACAGGTAGGCGGTGAGCAGTTCTTC. The rearrangement uses TRBV18 and TRBJ2-1, with a tentative D call TRBD1 (5 bases). Germline V gene lookup returns CDR1 KGHSH and CDR2 LQKENI. This CDR3 contains 15 residues. Trimming stripped 1 base from V and 9 bases from J, with 16 bases between.

V is TRBV19 and J is TRBJ1-6, with TRBD1 matching 9 bases. Germline V CDR1 and CDR2: LNHDA, SQIVND (reference sequence). V lost 5 bases and J lost 7; bases outside the gene matches: 12. This CDR3 comprises 17 residues. This CDR3 is CASSGYRDRDLNSPLHF. CDR3 DNA: TGTGCCAGTAGTGGATATCGGGACAGGGATTTGAATTCACCCCTCCACTTT.

The chain combines TRBV9 with TRBJ1-2; a possible D gene is TRBD1 (6 bases). The CDR3 is 13 residues long. Deletions cut 7 bases from V and 8 bases from J, with 18 bases between. Germline V lookup: CDR1 SGDLS, CDR2 YYNGEE. The CDR3 DNA reads as TGTGCCAGCGGGCCCAACCCAGGGGTCGGCTACACCTTC. Its translation: CASGPNPGVGYTF.

The rearrangement uses TRBV11-3 and TRBJ2-7; D may match TRBD1 or TRBD2 (5 bases each). The CDR3 consists of 15 residues. V was cut by 2 bases and J by 3 bases, with 14 bases left in between. Per germline, CDR1 SGHNT and CDR2 YENEEA. CDR3 DNA: TGTGCCAGCAGCTTATTGGGGGAAAGGGTCTACGAGCAGTACTTC. Translation gives CASSLLGERVYEQYF.

The CDR3 DNA sequence: TGTGCCAGCTCGCAAACTGCTGGGGGACAGGGGGCTTCTGAAGCTTTCTTT. Amino acid sequence: CASSQTAGGQGASEAFF. The J gene is TRBJ1-1, the V gene TRBV18, with 12 bases matching TRBD1. V shed 6 bases, J shed 6 bases, and the junction held 14 bases outside the gene matches. CDR1 is KGHSH, CDR2 LQKENI, per germline. The CDR3 spans 17 residues.

The rearrangement uses TRBV9 and TRBJ1-4, with D tentatively TRBD1 (5 bases). Germline values: CDR1 SGDLS, CDR2 YYNGEE. V shed 0 bases and J shed 8 bases, with 11 bases lying between them. The CDR3 contains 14 residues. CDR3 sequence (DNA): TGTGCCAGCAGCGTAGGCCAGGGTGGGGAAAAACTGTTTTTT. The encoded protein is CASSVGQGGEKLFF.

There are a few counts of this clone. CDR3 sequence reads: CASSYPTSDTLYEQYF. The CDR3 DNA follows: TGTGCCAGCAGTTACCCGACTAGCGATACCCTCTACGAGCAGTACTTC. This chain connects TRBV6-8 to TRBJ2-7; 8 positions agree with TRBD2. V lost 2 bases, J lost 3 bases, and 9 bases stayed unmatched. This CDR3 is 16 amino acids long. Germline CDR1 MNHGY, CDR2 SAAAGT.

J is TRBJ1-1 and V is TRBV19; 8 nucleotides match TRBD1. Trimming removed 1 base from V and 4 bases from J; junction bases left unmatched: 5. Germline CDR1 and CDR2: LNHDA and SQIVND (reference sequence). The CDR3 totals 15 residues. CDR3 amino acids: CASSIGTGLFTEAFF. CDR3 nucleotides: TGTGCCAGTAGTATAGGGACAGGGCTCTTCACTGAAGCTTTCTTT.

This clone has only a few counts. The chain recombines TRBV28 with TRBJ2-7; D remains unclear. This CDR3 region has 14 residues. CDR1 is MDHEN, CDR2 SYDVKM, per germline. Between the trimmed V and J ends, which lost 4 bases and 0 bases, there was a span of 10 bases. The CDR3, as DNA: TGTGCCAGCAGTTACTTAACAAGCTCCTACGAGCAGTACTTC. Its protein product is CASSYLTSSYEQYF.

By share, this clone counts as medium-sized (0.01 to 0.1%). This chain links TRBV11-3 with TRBJ1-4, with 7 bases fitting TRBD1. Trimming took 1 base from V and 7 from J; bases not matched to a gene: 9. Germline-derived CDR1 and CDR2 are SGHNT and YENEEA. This CDR3 comprises 16 residues. CDR3 protein: CASSLGGQGGGEKLFF. The CDR3 DNA reads as TGTGCCAGCAGCTTAGGGGGACAAGGGGGCGGTGAAAAACTGTTTTTT.

This rearrangement joins TRBV19 to TRBJ1-5; TRBD1 matches at 10 bases. Germline trimming cut 9 bases from V and 3 bases from J; bases unmatched to any gene: 11. The CDR3 length is 16 residues. Germline CDR1 reads LNHDA; CDR2 reads SQIVND (reference sequence). CDR3 DNA sequence: TGTGCCAGCCGGCCCCGGGACAGGGGCCTCAATCAGCCCCAGCATTTT. It codes for CASRPRDRGLNQPQHF.

This chain uses TRBV14 with TRBJ1-1; D is uncertain. Germline CDR1 SGHDN, CDR2 FVKESK. This CDR3 is 12 amino acids long. Trimming took 3 bases from V and 5 from J, leaving 7 bases between them. The CDR3 coding sequence is TGTGCCAGCAGCCATGGTGGGACTGAAGCTTTCTTT. Its translation: CASSHGGTEAFF.

This clone occurred a few times. The genes are TRBV11-3 and TRBJ1-1, with D possibly matching TRBD1 (5 bases). The V end was cut by 2 bases, the J end by 1 base, with 8 bases between. The V gene's germline CDR1 is SGHNT and CDR2 YENEEA. The CDR3 runs to 14 residues. CDR3 loop: CASSLRGRNTEAFF. The CDR3 region has the DNA TGTGCCAGCAGCTTACGGGGCCGGAACACTGAAGCTTTCTTT.

This clone is labeled medium-sized (0.01 to 0.1%). The gene calls are TRBV6-8 and TRBJ2-7, with TRBD2 as a possible D gene (5 bases). The germline V gene has CDR1 MNHGY and CDR2 SAAAGT. V gave up 7 bases and J gave up 0 bases, with 7 bases separating them. The CDR3 extends over 12 amino acids. The CDR3 protein is CASIGDSYEQYF. As DNA, the CDR3 is TGTGCCAGCATCGGGGACTCCTACGAGCAGTACTTC.

A few counts support this clone. V usage is TRBV9 and J usage is TRBJ2-1, with 11 bases matching TRBD1. CDR1 SGDLS and CDR2 YYNGEE come from the germline V gene. This CDR3 has 15 amino acids. The trim removed 3 bases at V and 8 bases at J, leaving 7 bases unmatched. CDR3 in amino acids: CASSAPGQGVDEQFF. The CDR3 DNA reads TGTGCCAGCAGCGCACCGGGACAGGGGGTGGATGAGCAGTTCTTC. Full variable domain (outside the CDR3, taken from reference TRBV9 and TRBJ2-1): DSGVTQTPKHLITATGQRVTLRCSPRSGDLSVYWYQQSLDQGLQFLIQYYNGEERAKGNILERFSAQQFPDLHSELNLSSLELGDSALYFCASSAPGQGVDEQFFGPGTRLTVL.

Sample share makes this clone medium-sized. This chain connects TRBV11-3 to TRBJ2-7; perhaps TRBD1 as D (6 bases). The length of the CDR3 is 15 residues. Per the germline V gene, CDR1 is SGHNT and CDR2 is YENEEA. The V gene lost 2 bases and the J gene lost 7 bases, with 18 bases spanning the gap. The CDR3 DNA follows: TGTGCCAGCAGCTTATCCCTCGGACAGCGTTTAGAGCAGTACTTC. Protein: CASSLSLGQRLEQYF. The variable domain in full, with the rest retrieved from reference TRBV11-3 and TRBJ2-7, is EAGVVQSPRYKIIEKKQPVAFWCNPISGHNTLYWYLQNLGQGPELLIRYENEEAVDDSQLPKDRFSAERLKGVDSTLKIQPAELGDSAVYLCASSLSLGQRLEQYFGPGTRLTVT.

This sequence joins TRBV19 and TRBJ2-1; D uncertain. Trimming pared 8 bases from V and 3 bases from J, leaving 29 bases between. Germline-derived CDR1 and CDR2 are LNHDA and SQIVND (reference sequence). The CDR3 runs to 19 residues. The DNA of the CDR3 is TGTGCCAGTGGCCGGAAAACATTGCGGACGATCGTTAACTACAATGAGCAGTTCTTC. Translation gives CASGRKTLRTIVNYNEQFF. Together with reference TRBV19 and TRBJ2-1, the CDR3 gives the full variable domain: DGGITQSPKYLFRKEGQNVTLSCEQNLNHDAMYWYRQDPGQGLRLIYYSQIVNDFQKGDIAEGYSVSREKKESFPLTVTSAQKNPTAFYLCASGRKTLRTIVNYNEQFFGPGTRLTVL.

The sample holds many counts of this clone. At one end, the junction sequence differs from germline, possibly due to a read error. The genes are TRBV6-8 and TRBJ1-1; D call uncertain. The CDR3 consists of 12 residues. Per germline, CDR1 MNHGY and CDR2 SAAAGT. CDR3 sequence (DNA): TGTGCCAGCACCCTAAGGCACTCTGAGGCTTTCTTT. Translated: CASTLRHSEAFF.

This clone showed up just once. The V call is TRBV5-1, the J call TRBJ2-3, with TRBD1 matching over 8 bases. Germline V gives CDR1 SGHRS, CDR2 YFSETQ. There are 14 residues in the CDR3. Trimming removed 3 bases from V and 9 bases from J; junction bases left unmatched: 9. CDR3 amino acids: CASSSHADRGTQYF. The CDR3 region has the DNA TGCGCCAGCAGCTCACACGCCGACAGGGGAACGCAGTATTTT.

The chain combines TRBV7-6 with TRBJ2-1; D is ambiguous. This CDR3 contains 15 residues. Germline CDR1 is SGHVS and CDR2 is FNYEAQ. Trimming removed 3 bases from V and 0 bases from J, with 9 bases in between. The CDR3 DNA follows: TGTGCCAGCAGCTTTGGTGCTAGCTCCTACAATGAGCAGTTCTTC. Translation: CASSFGASSYNEQFF. The full variable domain, rest sourced from reference TRBV7-6 and TRBJ2-1, is GAGVSQSPRYKVTKRGQDVALRCDPISGHVSLYWYRQALGQGPEFLTYFNYEAQQDKSGLPNDRFSAERPEGSISTLTIQRTEQRDSAMYRCASSFGASSYNEQFFGPGTRLTVL.

In its sample, this clone was seen a few times. V and J are TRBV9 and TRBJ1-1; no definite D call. V lost 6 bases, J lost 1 base, and 13 bases lay in between. Germline lookup yields CDR1 SGDLS and CDR2 YYNGEE. The CDR3 has 14 residues. Here the CDR3 DNA reads TGTGCCAGCACTGAACAAAGCCAGAACACTGAAGCTTTCTTT. Translation: CASTEQSQNTEAFF.

This rearrangement joins TRBV6-8 to TRBJ1-4, with D unclear. The CDR3 runs to 13 residues. Germline V lookup: CDR1 MNHGY, CDR2 SAAAGT. V lost 6 bases, J lost 0 bases, and 5 bases lay in between. CDR3 in DNA: TGTGCCAGCAGGGGTGCAACTAATGAAAAACTGTTTTTT. Its translation is CASRGATNEKLFF.

The chain combines TRBV14 with TRBJ2-7; possible D gene TRBD1, 6 bases. This CDR3 spans 14 amino acids. Trimming removed 5 bases from V and 2 bases from J, with 13 bases in between. Germline V CDR1 and CDR2: SGHDN, FVKESK. CDR3 residues: CASSVNPGAYEQYF. The CDR3 nucleotides are TGTGCCAGCAGCGTCAATCCAGGGGCCTACGAGCAGTACTTC.

The chain joins TRBV11-3 to TRBJ1-3; D is unresolved. The CDR3 runs 14 residues. CDR1 and CDR2 from the germline V gene are SGHNT and YENEEA. Trimming removed 3 bases at V and 4 bases at J, with 10 bases between. The CDR3 loop is CASSFSAGGNTIYF. As DNA, the CDR3 is TGTGCCAGCAGCTTCTCAGCCGGAGGAAACACCATATATTTT.

The chain has TRBV29-1 and TRBJ2-5; D unresolved. The V and J ends lost 7 bases and 3 bases respectively, with 12 bases between them. This CDR3 is built from 12 residues. Germline lookup yields CDR1 SQVTM and CDR2 ANQGSEA. This CDR3 reads CSGGNLKETQYF. The CDR3 DNA is TGCAGCGGGGGTAATCTGAAAGAGACCCAGTACTTC.

CDR3 loop: CAWSPSPGAGEKLFF. CDR3 sequence (DNA): TGTGCCTGGAGTCCCAGCCCCGGCGCGGGTGAAAAACTGTTTTTT. This sequence joins TRBV30 and TRBJ1-4, with no clear D. The CDR3 is made up of 15 amino acids. Trimming removed 2 bases from V and 7 bases from J, with 17 bases in between. Germline values: CDR1 GTSNPN, CDR2 SVGIG (reference sequence).